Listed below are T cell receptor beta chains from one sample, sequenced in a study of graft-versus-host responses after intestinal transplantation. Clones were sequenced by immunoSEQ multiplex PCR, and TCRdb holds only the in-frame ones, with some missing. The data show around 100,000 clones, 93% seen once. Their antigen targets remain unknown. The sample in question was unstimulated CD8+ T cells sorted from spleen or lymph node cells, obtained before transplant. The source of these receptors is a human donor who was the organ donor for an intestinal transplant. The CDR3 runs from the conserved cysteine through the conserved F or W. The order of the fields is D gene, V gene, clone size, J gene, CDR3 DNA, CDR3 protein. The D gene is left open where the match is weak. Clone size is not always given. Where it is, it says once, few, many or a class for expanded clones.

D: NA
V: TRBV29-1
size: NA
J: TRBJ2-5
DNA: TGCAGCGTTGACCCCACTGGTGAGACCCAGTACTTC
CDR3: CSVDPTGETQYF

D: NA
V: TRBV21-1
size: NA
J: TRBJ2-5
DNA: TGTGCCAGCAGCAAAGGGGGGACAGGGGTAGAGACCCAGTACTTC
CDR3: CASSKGGTGVETQYF

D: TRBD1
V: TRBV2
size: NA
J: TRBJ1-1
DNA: TGTGCCAGCAGTTACGACGGACAGGGGCGTCCACCTCCGAAAGCTTTCTTT
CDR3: CASSYDGQGRPPPKAFF

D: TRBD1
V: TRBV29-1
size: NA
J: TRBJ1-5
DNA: TGCAGCGTCCAGACAGGGGGCAATCAGCCCCAGCATTTT
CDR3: CSVQTGGNQPQHF

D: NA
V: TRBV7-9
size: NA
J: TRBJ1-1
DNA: TGTGCCAGCAGGATCACTGAAGCTTTCTTT
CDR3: CASRITEAFF

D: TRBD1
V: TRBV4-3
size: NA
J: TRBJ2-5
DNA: TGCGCCAGCAGCCAGCCGGGACAGGGGATCGAGACCCAGTACTTC
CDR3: CASSQPGQGIETQYF

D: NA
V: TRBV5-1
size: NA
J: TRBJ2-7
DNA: TGCGCCAGCAGCCCACGGGGGACGGACGTCGAGCAGTACTTC
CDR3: CASSPRGTDVEQYF

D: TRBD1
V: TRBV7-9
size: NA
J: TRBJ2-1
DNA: TGTGCCAGTTTCACCGGGACAGGGGAGTACAATGAGCAGTTCTTC
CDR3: CASFTGTGEYNEQFF

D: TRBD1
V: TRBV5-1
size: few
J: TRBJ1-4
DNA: TGCGCCAGCAGCTTGGGGACAGGGGGTTCGGGGACTAATGAAAAACTGTTTTTT
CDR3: CASSLGTGGSGTNEKLFF

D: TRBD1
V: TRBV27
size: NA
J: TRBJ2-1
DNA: TGTGCCAGCAGTTTAGGGACAGGGGGCAATGAGCAGTTCTTC
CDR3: CASSLGTGGNEQFF

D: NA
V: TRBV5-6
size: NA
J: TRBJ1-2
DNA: TGTGCCAGCAGCTTGGGGGCAGGGGAACCCTATGGCTACACCTTC
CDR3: CASSLGAGEPYGYTF

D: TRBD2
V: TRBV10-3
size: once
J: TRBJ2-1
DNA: TGTGCCATCGCGGGACTAGCGGGAGGGGACTCCTACAATGAGCAGTTCTTC
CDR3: CAIAGLAGGDSYNEQFF

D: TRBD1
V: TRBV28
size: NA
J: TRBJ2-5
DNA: TGTGCCAGCAGGCGGGGGACAGGGCCCCAAGAGACCCAGTACTTC
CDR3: CASRRGTGPQETQYF

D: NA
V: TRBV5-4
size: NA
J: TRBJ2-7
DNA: TGTGCCAGCAGCTTTTCCGGCTACGAGCAGTACTTC
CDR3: CASSFSGYEQYF

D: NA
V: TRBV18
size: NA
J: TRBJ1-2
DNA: TGTGCCAGCTCACGATCCGTGGGGATTAACTATGGCTACACCTTC
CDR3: CASSRSVGINYGYTF

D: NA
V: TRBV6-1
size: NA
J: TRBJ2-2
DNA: TGTGCCAGCAGTGAGTACGGGGCCACCGGGGAGCTGTTTTTT
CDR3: CASSEYGATGELFF

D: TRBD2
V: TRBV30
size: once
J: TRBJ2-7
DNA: TGTGCCTGGAGTGTACTAGCGGACTCCTACGAGCAGTACTTC
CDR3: CAWSVLADSYEQYF

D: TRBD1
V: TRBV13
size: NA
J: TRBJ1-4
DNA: TGTGCCAGCAGCTTGGGACAGGGCACAACTAATGAAAAACTGTTTTTT
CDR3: CASSLGQGTTNEKLFF

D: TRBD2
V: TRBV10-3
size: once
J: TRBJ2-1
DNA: TGTGCCAGCCGGACTAGCCCGAATGAGCAGTTCTTC
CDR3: CASRTSPNEQFF

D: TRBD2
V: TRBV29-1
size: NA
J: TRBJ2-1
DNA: TGCAGCGTTGTCGGCTCGCGGGAGGGCAGCAATGAGCAGTTCTTC
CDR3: CSVVGSREGSNEQFF

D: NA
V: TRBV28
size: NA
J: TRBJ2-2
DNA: TGTGCCAGCAGTTTAGGGACCACCGGGGAGCTGTTTTTT
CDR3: CASSLGTTGELFF

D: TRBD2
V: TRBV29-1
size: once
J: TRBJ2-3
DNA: TGCAGCGTTGTAGGGCTAGCGGTCCAAGGGGATACGCAGTATTTT
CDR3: CSVVGLAVQGDTQYF

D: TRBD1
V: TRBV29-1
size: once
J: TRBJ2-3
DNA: TGCAGCGTTGAAGACGACAGGGGGACTGGGACAGATACGCAGTATTTT
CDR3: CSVEDDRGTGTDTQYF